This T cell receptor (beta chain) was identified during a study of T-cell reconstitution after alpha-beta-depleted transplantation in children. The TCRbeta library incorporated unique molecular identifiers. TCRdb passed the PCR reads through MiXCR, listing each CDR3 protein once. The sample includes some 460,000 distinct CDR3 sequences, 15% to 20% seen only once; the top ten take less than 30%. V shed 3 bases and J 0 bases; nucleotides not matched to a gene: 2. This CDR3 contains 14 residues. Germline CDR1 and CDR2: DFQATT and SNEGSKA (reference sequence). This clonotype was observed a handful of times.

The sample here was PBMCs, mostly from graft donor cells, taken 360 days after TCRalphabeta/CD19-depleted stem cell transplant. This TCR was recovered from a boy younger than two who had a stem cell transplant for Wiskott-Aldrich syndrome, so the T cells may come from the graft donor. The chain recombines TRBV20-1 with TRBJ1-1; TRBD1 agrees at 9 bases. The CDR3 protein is CSARDRGVNTEAFF. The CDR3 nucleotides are TGCAGTGCTAGGGACAGGGGCGTGAACACTGAAGCTTTCTTT.